One sample yielded the 12 T cell receptor beta chains listed below, sequenced in a study of PD-L1 blockade in urothelial cancer. Sample time point: pretreatment peripheral blood. Some clones are missing from TCRdb's copy, which holds only in-frame ones; the method was immunoSEQ multiplex PCR. The sample has over 75,000 clones; approximately 87% are singletons. The sequenced sample was PBMCs, obtained around atezolizumab (anti-PD-L1) treatment. Source of these receptors: a man aged 55 to 69 with urothelial cancer.

The genes are TRBV4-1 and TRBJ1-2; 7 bases match TRBD1. V trimming: 2 bases; J trimming: 6 bases; junction bases outside the gene matches: 9. CDR3 length: 15 residues. Germline-derived CDR1 and CDR2 are MGHRA and YSYEKL. The CDR3 DNA reads TGCGCCAGCAGCCAACTTCAGGGGGTTATCGATGGCTACACCTTC. The encoded protein is CASSQLQGVIDGYTF.

On this clone itself: Other DNA sequences of this sample code for an identical CDR3. The CDR3 loop reads CASSPGLAGTDTQYF. DNA of the CDR3: TGCGCCAGCAGCCCGGGACTAGCGGGAACAGATACGCAGTATTTT. V usage is TRBV4-1 and J usage is TRBJ2-3, with TRBD2 identical over 13 bases. With V trimmed by 4 bases and J by 3 bases, 1 base remained unmatched. The CDR3 has 15 amino acids. Per germline, CDR1 MGHRA and CDR2 YSYEKL.

The chain joins TRBV25-1 to TRBJ2-7, with TRBD2 matching 7 bases. The CDR3 covers 14 residues. From germline, CDR1 is MGHDK and CDR2 SYGVNS. J gave up 6 bases and V 3 bases, and 8 bases lay outside the gene matches. DNA of the CDR3: TGTGCCAGCAGTGAGTCGGGGAGGGTCAGCGAGCAGTACTTC. Its protein product is CASSESGRVSEQYF.

This clone was counted once. This chain connects TRBV27 to TRBJ1-1, with 7 nucleotides matching TRBD1. V shed 3 bases, J shed 0 bases, and the junction held 10 bases outside the gene matches. CDR1 and CDR2 (germline): MNHEY, SMNVEV (reference sequence). CDR3 size: 17 residues. CDR3 sequence (DNA): TGTGCCAGCAGTTTTGTGAGGGGGCAGAAAGTGAACACTGAAGCTTTCTTT. Translation: CASSFVRGQKVNTEAFF.

This clone was found once. The V gene is TRBV5-6, the J gene TRBJ1-2; 7 bases are a match to TRBD1. Germline V CDR1 and CDR2: SGHDT, YYEEEE. The V segment lost 2 bases and the J segment 4 bases; nucleotides outside the gene matches: 11. The CDR3 has 16 residues. CDR3 DNA: TGTGCCAGCAGCTTTACCGGGACAGCCTTCTCCTATGGCTACACCTTC. Protein sequence: CASSFTGTAFSYGYTF.

This chain joins TRBV10-3 and TRBJ2-1, with TRBD2 matching over 7 bases. The CDR3 loop spans 14 amino acids. Germline CDR1 is ENHRY and CDR2 is SYGVKD. V shed 11 bases and J 5 bases; nucleotides not matched to a gene: 12. CDR3 bases: TGTGCCGCCCGCGGGCGGGAGCCCCACAATGAGCAGTTCTTC. It yields the protein CAARGREPHNEQFF.

The chain has TRBV7-8 and TRBJ1-1, with 8 bases that match TRBD1. V lost 9 bases to trimming and J lost 1 base; unmatched junction nucleotides: 13. CDR1 SGHVS and CDR2 FQNEAQ come from the germline V gene. The CDR3 totals 16 residues. As DNA, the CDR3 is TGTGCCAGAACCATGACCCAGGGGGCGAAGAACACTGAAGCTTTCTTT. Translated, it gives CARTMTQGAKNTEAFF.

The genes are TRBV9 and TRBJ2-1; D unresolved. The CDR3 consists of 16 residues. From germline, CDR1 is SGDLS and CDR2 YYNGEE. Trimming stripped 5 bases from V and 0 bases from J, with 15 bases between. The CDR3, as DNA: TGTGCCAGCAGTGGCTCTAGTGAAAACTCCTACAATGAGCAGTTCTTC. Translation gives CASSGSSENSYNEQFF.

The rearrangement uses TRBV19 and TRBJ2-7, with 8 bases that match TRBD1. This CDR3 comprises 16 residues. Germline assignment: CDR1 LNHDA and CDR2 SQIVND (reference sequence). The V gene end was trimmed by 3 bases and the J gene end by 6 bases; junction bases not matched to a gene: 13. For the CDR3, the DNA is TGTGCCAGTAGTATGGGGCAGGGGGCAATGTTCGTCGAGCAGTACTTC. It codes for CASSMGQGAMFVEQYF.

This clone showed up just once. The rearrangement joins TRBV19 to TRBJ2-7, with a weak D call TRBD1 (5 bases). This CDR3 is built from 15 residues. V lost 3 bases, J lost 5 bases, and 17 bases lay in between. Germline V gene lookup returns CDR1 LNHDA and CDR2 SQIVND (reference sequence). Here the CDR3 DNA reads TGTGCCAGTAGTATTATGGCAGGGAAGTCCCACGAGCAGTACTTC. Translated: CASSIMAGKSHEQYF.

This clone was seen a few times. The chain couples TRBV5-1 to TRBJ2-7; the D gene is possibly TRBD1 (6 bases). CDR3 size: 15 residues. Germline V gene lookup returns CDR1 SGHRS and CDR2 YFSETQ. V lost 2 bases, J lost 2 bases, and 14 bases lay in between. The DNA for the CDR3 is TGCGCCAGCAGCTTATCATGGGGGCCCACCTACGAGCAGTACTTC. It yields the protein CASSLSWGPTYEQYF.

The chain couples TRBV2 to TRBJ2-2, with TRBD1 identical over 8 bases. V trimming: 8 bases; J trimming: 5 bases; junction bases outside the gene matches: 10. Germline V gives CDR1 SNHLY, CDR2 FYNNEI. The CDR3 extends over 15 amino acids. CDR3: CASVSIRGQTGELFF. CDR3 nucleotides: TGTGCCAGCGTCAGTATCAGGGGGCAGACCGGGGAGCTGTTTTTT.